This entry is about one TCR beta chain. Original data processing: Reference gene primers were amplified, and this amplification served to estimate nucleated cell counts. Sequencing used immunoSEQ multiplex PCR; TCRdb keeps in-frame clones, though not all of them. That table is the source of V, J and clone size, and D and trimming were worked out from the DNA. The data show about 120,000 clones, about 80% seen once. The sample belongs to a study of blood T cell repertoires in COVID-19. For the study at large: COVID-19 samples collected from the United States, Italy and Spain covered acute and convalescent phases. The analysed material was cDNA or gDNA that came from T cells, B-cell-depleted T cells, or PBMCs.

This CDR3 spans 15 amino acids. Trimming removed 8 bases from V and 2 bases from J, with 16 bases in between. The V gene's germline CDR1 is MDHEN and CDR2 SYDVKM. The chain joins TRBV28 to TRBJ1-5; weak D call: TRBD1 (5 bases). The receptor comes from a woman of 80 years or more with acute or convalescent COVID-19. Sequencing input: peripheral blood. This chain's CDR3 is CASHVRGRGNQPQHF. The DNA for the CDR3 is TGTGCCAGCCACGTAAGGGGCAGGGGCAATCAGCCCCAGCATTTT.